Included here is one T cell receptor (beta chain) sequence, with context. This sample was taken from a study of blood T cell repertoires in COVID-19. Data came from immunoSEQ multiplex PCR; TCRdb stores just in-frame clones and leaves some out. Among roughly 160,000 clones listed, roughly 87% were seen once. Germline loops: CDR1 SGHRS, CDR2 YFSETQ. The CDR3 length is 14 residues. V shed 3 bases and J 0 bases; nucleotides not matched to a gene: 3. This clonotype was sampled from a woman aged 50 to 60 who had recovered from COVID-19. The chain is built from TRBV5-1 and TRBJ2-7, with TRBD1 matching 7 bases. The sample was PBMCs or T cells enriched from blood (not recorded which). CDR3 amino acids: CASSSQGDSYEQYF. For the CDR3, the DNA is TGCGCCAGCAGCTCGCAGGGGGACTCCTACGAGCAGTACTTC. The full variable domain, rest sourced from reference TRBV5-1 and TRBJ2-7, is KAGVTQTPRYLIKTRGQQVTLSCSPISGHRSVSWYQQTPGQGLQFLFEYFSETQRNKGNFPGRFSGRQFSNSRSEMNVSTLELGDSALYLCASSSQGDSYEQYFGPGTRLTVT.